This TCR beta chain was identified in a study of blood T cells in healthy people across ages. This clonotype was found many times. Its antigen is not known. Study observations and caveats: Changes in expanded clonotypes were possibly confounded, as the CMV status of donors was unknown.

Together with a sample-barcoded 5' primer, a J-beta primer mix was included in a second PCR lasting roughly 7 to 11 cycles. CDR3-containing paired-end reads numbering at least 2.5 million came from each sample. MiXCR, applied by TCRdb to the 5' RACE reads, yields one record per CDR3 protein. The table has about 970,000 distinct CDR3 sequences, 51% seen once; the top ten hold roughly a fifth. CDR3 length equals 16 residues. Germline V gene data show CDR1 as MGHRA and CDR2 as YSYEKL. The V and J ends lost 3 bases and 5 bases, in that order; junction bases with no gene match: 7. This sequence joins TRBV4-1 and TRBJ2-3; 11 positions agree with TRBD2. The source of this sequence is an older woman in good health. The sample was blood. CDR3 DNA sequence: TGCGCCAGCAGCCAGGATACACTAGCGGGAGAAGATACGCAGTATTTT. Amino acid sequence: CASSQDTLAGEDTQYF.